The text below deals with one T cell receptor beta chain. The data are from a study of Graves' ophthalmopathy and Graves' hyperthyroidism. Amplified material comprised TCR beta CDR3 regions derived from RNA transcripts. Scientists carried out first-round RT-PCR using HTBI primers and then a second-round multiplex PCR. One entry per CDR3 protein results from TCRdb running MiXCR on the multiplex PCR reads. There are 600,000 to 700,000 distinct CDR3 sequences in the sample; 35% to 45% occur only once, and 2.5% to 3.5% lies in the top ten. The CDR3 length is 18 residues. Trimming removed 5 bases at V and 2 bases at J, with 23 bases between. Per the germline V gene, CDR1 is LNHNV and CDR2 is YYDKDF (reference sequence).

The material sequenced was peripheral blood. The sequence was obtained from an adult man with Graves' ophthalmopathy. This rearrangement joins TRBV15 to TRBJ2-3; D may be TRBD2 (5 bases). The CDR3 DNA follows: TGTGCCACCAGCCCTAGGGAGAGGAGCGTGGGAATCACAGATACGCAGTATTTT. It codes for CATSPRERSVGITDTQYF.